This T cell receptor beta chain was sequenced during a study of T-cell memory formation after mild COVID-19. Study-wide background: Largely donor-specific sequence clusters came from a couple of donors. Study-level findings and limits: The pre-infection memory compartment contained some responding clones, suggesting cross-reactive memory joined. Nothing showed for sure that second-wave clones peaking on day 37 were SARS-CoV-2 specific.

One entry per CDR3 protein results from TCRdb running MiXCR on the 5' RACE reads. The sample records 400,000 or so distinct CDR3 sequences, 20% to 25% being singletons. Germline V gene data show CDR1 as SGHRS and CDR2 as YFSETQ. V gave up 2 bases and J gave up 3 bases, with 12 bases separating them. This CDR3 spans 15 amino acids. This clonotype was seen a few times. Its antigen is undetermined. This TCR derives from an adult woman who had mild COVID-19 (a few samples of this study predate the infection). Cell type and time point are not known. Sequenced: PBMCs or a T cell subset sorted from them (not recorded which). The gene calls are TRBV5-1 and TRBJ2-1, with D possibly TRBD2 on 5 matching bases. This chain's CDR3 is CASSFRTPGYNEQFF. CDR3 in DNA: TGCGCCAGCAGCTTTAGGACTCCGGGCTACAATGAGCAGTTCTTC. Full variable domain (outside the CDR3, taken from reference TRBV5-1 and TRBJ2-1): KAGVTQTPRYLIKTRGQQVTLSCSPISGHRSVSWYQQTPGQGLQFLFEYFSETQRNKGNFPGRFSGRQFSNSRSEMNVSTLELGDSALYLCASSFRTPGYNEQFFGPGTRLTVL.